The sequence of this TCR beta chain was determined in a study of OX40 agonist ivuxolimab in advanced cancers. The overall study: Two cutaneous melanoma patients and one hepatocellular carcinoma patient, three in all, had partial responses. Study-level findings and limits: It was also the case that some nonresponders had low normalized T-cell clonal expansion. At doses 0.1 to 3.0 mg/kg, CD4+ and CD8+ clones expanded.

Here immunoSEQ multiplex PCR was the method, and the copy in TCRdb shows in-frame clones only, minus some. The sample carries 40,000 to 50,000 clones, 80% to 90% recorded once. Unmatched junction bases numbered 9, after V lost 5 bases and J lost 4 bases. The CDR3 extends over 16 amino acids. The germline V gene has CDR1 SEHNR and CDR2 FQNEAQ (reference sequence). A remark on this clone: Its specificity is not known.

The material was CD4+ or CD8+ T cells sorted from blood, obtained in a trial of the OX40 agonist ivuxolimab. The sequence was obtained from an adult with an advanced solid tumor such as melanoma, head and neck, liver or kidney cancer. The chain uses TRBV7-9 and TRBJ2-3, with TRBD1 matching 10 bases. The CDR3, as DNA: TGTGCCAGCAGCCATAGACAGGGGGCGATAGCAGATACGCAGTATTTT. Its protein product is CASSHRQGAIADTQYF.